This T cell receptor (beta chain) was captured in a study of blood T cell repertoires in COVID-19. TCRdb keeps only in-frame clones here, not all; method: immunoSEQ multiplex PCR. The sample consists of a few hundred thousand clones, roughly 87% of them appearing once. There are 13 residues in the CDR3. V lost 4 bases, J lost 7 bases, and 7 bases stayed unmatched. Germline assignment: CDR1 MDHEN and CDR2 SYDVKM. This sequence was found in a woman aged 25-40 years who had recovered from COVID-19. This chain connects TRBV28 to TRBJ2-7; 7 bases are shared with TRBD1. Sequenced: PBMCs or T cells enriched from blood (not recorded which). The CDR3 DNA reads TGTGCCAGCAGTTCAACAGGGGTTCAGGAGCAGTACTTC. This sequence encodes CASSSTGVQEQYF.